The sequence of this T cell receptor (beta chain) was determined in a study of T cells after yellow fever vaccination. In the study overall: SMART-Seq v4 Ultra Low Input prepared libraries from low-cell fractions.

The sample holds many counts of this clonotype. What it binds is unknown. Study-wide results and limits: Overall, a small share of clonotypes was seen in both CD4 and CD8 compartments. Subsequent booster samples again held most clones from primary vaccination (96% CD4, approximately 85% CD8).

UMIs were added to TCR cDNA along with a universal primer site when it was made by 5'RACE template switching. MiXCR, applied by TCRdb to the 5' RACE reads, yields one record per CDR3 protein. The table shows around 100,000 distinct CDR3 sequences, with under 9% occurring only once. Trimming left V 3 bases short and J 1 base short, with 16 bases between. The germline gives CDR1 MDHEN, CDR2 SYDVKM. The CDR3 totals 16 residues. This specimen consisted of CD8+ T cells sorted from PBMCs, obtained 45 days after the yellow fever booster vaccination. The chain employs TRBV28 and TRBJ2-7, with D uncertain. The source is a young man who received the YFV17D yellow fever vaccine. The CDR3 coding sequence is TGTGCCAGCAGTTTTGACGGGTCCGAATTTTCCTACGAGCAGTACTTC. Translated: CASSFDGSEFSYEQYF.